The T cell receptor (beta chain) described here comes from a study of OX40 agonist ivuxolimab in advanced cancers. Study at large: Allowance was made for prior anti-PD-1, anti-PD-L1 or anti-CTLA-4 therapy, and about 40% had some.

V was clipped by 3 bases and J by 6 bases, with 11 bases between them. The CDR3 spans 13 residues. CDR1 and CDR2 (germline): LNHDA, SQIVND (reference sequence). Here immunoSEQ multiplex PCR was the method, and the copy in TCRdb shows in-frame clones only, minus some. The table has some 86,000 clones, approximately 92% seen once. Study findings and constraints: CD8+ T cells averaged more expanded clones than CD4+. Also present in some nonresponders was a low level of normalized T-cell clonal expansion.

In its sample, this clone was seen once. Its antigen is undetermined. The receptor was derived from an adult with an advanced solid tumor such as melanoma, head and neck, liver or kidney cancer. The sample consisted of CD4+ or CD8+ T cells sorted from blood, taken in a trial of the OX40 agonist ivuxolimab. The rearrangement joins TRBV19 to TRBJ1-2; a weak D match, TRBD1 (6 bases). Here the CDR3 reads CASSITGTHGYTF. The CDR3 coding sequence is TGTGCCAGTAGTATCACAGGGACCCATGGCTACACCTTC.